Below are 26 T cell receptor beta chains sequenced from a single sample in a study of OX40 agonist ivuxolimab in advanced cancers. The repertoire was sequenced with immunoSEQ multiplex PCR; TCRdb's copy has only in-frame clones and lacks some. This sample carries more than 85,000 clones, roughly nine tenths of them seen once, and the ten largest clones take around 0.27%. The sequencing here drew on CD4+ or CD8+ T cells sorted from blood, taken in a trial of the OX40 agonist ivuxolimab. These receptors were obtained from an adult with an advanced solid tumor such as melanoma, head and neck, liver or kidney cancer.

In DNA, the CDR3 is TGTGCCTGGAACGTTCCGGGACTGGGAACGTACGAGCAGTACTTC. Its translation: CAWNVPGLGTYEQYF. J is TRBJ2-7 and V is TRBV30; D is perhaps TRBD2 (6 bases). Germline V CDR1 and CDR2: GTSNPN, SVGIG (reference sequence). There are 15 residues in the CDR3. Trimming left V 4 bases short and J 4 bases short, with 20 bases between.

The CDR3 loop is CASSFARTLSGNTIYF. In DNA, the CDR3 is TGTGCCAGCAGCTTCGCACGGACGCTCTCTGGAAACACCATATATTTT. The V and J genes are TRBV7-8 and TRBJ1-3; no clear D gene. Germline assignment: CDR1 SGHVS and CDR2 FQNEAQ. V was shortened by 3 bases and J by 0 bases, with 12 bases between the two germline ends. The CDR3 extends over 16 amino acids.

V usage is TRBV4-3 and J usage is TRBJ2-2, with D possibly being TRBD2 (6 bases). V was shortened by 0 bases and J by 2 bases, with 16 bases between the two germline ends. This CDR3 region has 18 residues. Germline CDR1 reads LGHNA; CDR2 reads YSLEER. DNA for the CDR3: TGCGCCAGCAGCCAAGATTTGGTCCGGGGGATCAACACCGGGGAGCTGTTTTTT. This encodes CASSQDLVRGINTGELFF.

This chain uses TRBV18 with TRBJ1-5; D might be TRBD1 (5 bases). The CDR3 runs to 15 residues. CDR1 is KGHSH, CDR2 LQKENI, per germline. Trimming stripped 3 bases from V and 2 bases from J, with 11 bases between. In DNA, the CDR3 is TGTGCCAGCTCACCTACCGGGGGGGGCAATCAGCCCCAGCATTTT. Amino acids: CASSPTGGGNQPQHF.

The CDR3 DNA reads TGTGCCAGCAGTGTATCAGGGGGCTTCGGCACTGAAGCTTTCTTT. It is translated as CASSVSGGFGTEAFF. This sequence joins TRBV6-1 and TRBJ1-1; 8 bases are a match to TRBD1. The trim removed 4 bases at V and 4 bases at J, leaving 8 bases unmatched. CDR1 is MNHNS and CDR2 is SASEGT in the germline V gene. This CDR3 region has 15 residues.

Concerning this clone itself: Relative to the germline gene, one junction end is altered; a read error may explain this. The rearrangement links TRBV7-7 to TRBJ1-4; D is unclear. Germline V CDR1 and CDR2: SSHAT, FNYEAQ (reference sequence). This CDR3 is 13 amino acids long. CDR3 loop: CASSPSANEKLFF. CDR3 DNA sequence: TGTGCTAGCAGCCCGAGCGCTAATGAAAAACTGTTTTTT.

The V call is TRBV11-2, the J call TRBJ1-1, with 10 bases lining up with TRBD1. CDR1 is SGHAT and CDR2 is FQNNGV in the germline V gene. This CDR3 spans 14 amino acids. The ends lost 4 bases at V and 4 bases at J; junction bases unmatched: 3. CDR3 DNA sequence: TGTGCCAGCAGCTACGGGACAGGGGCCACTGAAGCTTTCTTT. It specifies CASSYGTGATEAFF.

This clone was seen more than once but under ten times. DNA for the CDR3: TGTGCCAGCACCCCACAGGGGGCGTTAGGCTACACCTTC. Translation: CASTPQGALGYTF. The chain couples TRBV6-1 to TRBJ1-2; 9 nucleotides align to TRBD1. The length of the CDR3 is 13 residues. CDR1 and CDR2 from the germline V gene are MNHNS and SASEGT. V lost 7 bases and J lost 8; bases outside the gene matches: 8.

The chain has TRBV5-8 and TRBJ1-1; D remains unclear. The CDR3 has 14 residues. The germline V and J ends were trimmed by 3 bases and 2 bases, with 11 bases remaining between them. Germline CDR1 and CDR2: SGHTS and YDEGEE. This chain's CDR3 is CASSSWGGNTEAFF. As DNA, the CDR3 is TGTGCCAGCAGCTCCTGGGGAGGTAACACTGAAGCTTTCTTT.

In DNA form, the CDR3 reads TGTGCCAGCAGTATTCCAGGAACCTACGAGCAGTACTTC. Amino acids: CASSIPGTYEQYF. V and J are TRBV28 and TRBJ2-7; D gene ambiguous. The CDR3 length is 13 residues. V dropped 5 bases and J dropped 2 bases, with 10 bases sitting between them. The germline V gene has CDR1 MDHEN and CDR2 SYDVKM.

The chain combines TRBV5-1 with TRBJ2-1, with 10 bases fitting TRBD2. Germline V gene data show CDR1 as SGHRS and CDR2 as YFSETQ. With 2 bases clipped from V and 1 base from J, the junction kept 3 bases outside the gene matches. The CDR3 runs to 16 residues. The CDR3 protein is CASSFELAGSYNEQFF. The CDR3 DNA sequence: TGCGCCAGCAGCTTCGAACTAGCGGGGTCCTACAATGAGCAGTTCTTC.

The chain has TRBV29-1 and TRBJ1-1, with D possibly being TRBD1 (5 bases). This CDR3 is 13 amino acids long. The V end lost 5 bases, the J end lost 2 bases, and 12 bases lay between the germline ends. Looked up from germline, CDR1 is SQVTM and CDR2 is ANQGSEA. CDR3 DNA: TGCAGCGTTCAACGACAGCTTAACACTGAAGCTTTCTTT. This codes for CSVQRQLNTEAFF.

This clone showed up just once. CDR3 loop: CASSMADRVEETQYF. The CDR3 coding sequence is TGTGCCAGTAGTATGGCCGACAGGGTTGAAGAGACCCAGTACTTC. This chain links TRBV19 with TRBJ2-5, with 7 bases fitting TRBD1. V lost 3 bases to trimming and J lost 3 bases; unmatched junction nucleotides: 7. CDR3 length: 15 amino acids. Looked up from germline, CDR1 is LNHDA and CDR2 is SQIVND (reference sequence). The full variable domain, in which reference TRBV19 and TRBJ2-5 provide the parts outside the CDR3, is DGGITQSPKYLFRKEGQNVTLSCEQNLNHDAMYWYRQDPGQGLRLIYYSQIVNDFQKGDIAEGYSVSREKKESFPLTVTSAQKNPTAFYLCASSMADRVEETQYFGPGTRLLVL.

V is TRBV19 and J is TRBJ1-2; D remains unclear. Trimming removed 5 bases from V and 2 bases from J, with 9 bases in between. The CDR3 sequence is 13 residues long. Germline V gene lookup returns CDR1 LNHDA and CDR2 SQIVND (reference sequence). CDR3: CASSRNVNYGYTF. The DNA of the CDR3 is TGTGCCAGTAGTCGGAATGTGAACTATGGCTACACCTTC.

In its sample, this clone ranks as medium-sized. This CDR3 is also generated by other DNA sequences in the sample. This sequence joins TRBV9 and TRBJ1-1; D perhaps matches TRBD1 (5 bases). Trimming took off 2 bases at V and 3 bases at J, with 11 bases between the two ends. Germline values: CDR1 SGDLS, CDR2 YYNGEE. There are 14 residues in the CDR3. The CDR3 DNA is TGTGCCAGCAGCGTTCAGGGTGGGGACACTGAAGCTTTCTTT. Amino acid sequence: CASSVQGGDTEAFF.

This clone was observed once. This chain uses TRBV6-1 with TRBJ1-5, with 8 bases matching TRBD1. The CDR3 is 14 residues long. V lost 7 bases to trimming and J lost 6 bases; unmatched junction nucleotides: 8. Germline V CDR1 and CDR2: MNHNS, SASEGT. CDR3 nucleotides: TGTGCCAGCACTGGGGACAGGTCCCTTCAGCCCCAGCATTTT. It specifies CASTGDRSLQPQHF.

The chain links TRBV25-1 to TRBJ2-7; D might be TRBD2 (6 bases). The CDR3 extends over 14 amino acids. CDR1 and CDR2 (germline): MGHDK, SYGVNS. Trimming pared 8 bases from V and 4 bases from J, leaving 18 bases between. CDR3 loop: CASGVPGDSYEQYF. CDR3 coding DNA: TGTGCCAGCGGCGTACCGGGAGATAGTTACGAGCAGTACTTC.

The chain couples TRBV19 to TRBJ2-2, with TRBD1 as a possible D gene (7 bases). The CDR3 length is 17 residues. The germline gives CDR1 LNHDA, CDR2 SQIVND (reference sequence). V lost 5 bases to trimming and J lost 4 bases, with 20 bases between them. The CDR3 bases are TGTGCCAGTAGTCCTTCAGGGGGGAGTCAAATCACCGGGGAGCTGTTTTTT. Translation gives CASSPSGGSQITGELFF.

The gene calls are TRBV5-1 and TRBJ2-1; 7 bases fit TRBD1. The CDR3 length is 16 residues. V was clipped by 4 bases and J by 2 bases; unmatched bases: 9. Per the germline V gene, CDR1 is SGHRS and CDR2 is YFSETQ. The CDR3 here is CASSPLTGNPYNEQFF. The CDR3 DNA reads as TGCGCCAGCAGCCCTCTGACAGGGAACCCCTACAATGAGCAGTTCTTC.

The V call is TRBV20-1, the J call TRBJ2-1; no clear D. Germline V lookup: CDR1 DFQATT, CDR2 SNEGSKA (reference sequence). V lost 6 bases to trimming and J lost 8 bases, with 8 bases between them. The CDR3 length is 10 residues. The CDR3 reads CSARRDEQFF. Written as DNA, the CDR3 is TGCAGTGCACGGCGCGATGAGCAGTTCTTC.

The chain uses TRBV30 and TRBJ2-7; a weak D match, TRBD1 (5 bases). The CDR3 covers 16 residues. Trimming stripped 0 bases from V and 2 bases from J, with 17 bases between. Germline V lookup: CDR1 GTSNPN, CDR2 SVGIG (reference sequence). CDR3 sequence: CAWSVKDNLWAYEQYF. CDR3 DNA: TGTGCCTGGAGTGTAAAGGACAATCTCTGGGCCTACGAGCAGTACTTC. Variable domain in full (rest from reference TRBV30 and TRBJ2-7): SQTIHQWPATLVQPVGSPLSLECTVEGTSNPNLYWYRQAAGRGLQLLFYSVGIGQISSEVPQNLSASRPQDRQFILSSKKLLLSDSGFYLCAWSVKDNLWAYEQYFGPGTRLTVT.

A few counts support this clone. The chain joins TRBV5-1 to TRBJ1-1; no clear D gene. The CDR3 contains 13 residues. Trimming left V 4 bases short and J 7 bases short, with 14 bases between. CDR1 is SGHRS and CDR2 is YFSETQ in the germline V gene. CDR3 nucleotide sequence: TGCGCCAGCAGCACCTTCCCGGCCTATGAAGCTTTCTTT. Its protein product is CASSTFPAYEAFF.

The chain combines TRBV19 with TRBJ2-1, with a weak D call TRBD2 (5 bases). The V end was cut by 3 bases, the J end by 8 bases, with 11 bases between. The CDR3 is 13 amino acids. The germline V gene encodes CDR1 LNHDA and CDR2 SQIVND (reference sequence). CDR3 DNA sequence: TGTGCCAGTAGTATCGGACCGAGGGATGAGCAGTTCTTC. Protein sequence: CASSIGPRDEQFF.

The rearrangement links TRBV5-1 to TRBJ2-1, with a tentative D call TRBD1 (5 bases). Trimming removed 2 bases from V and 4 bases from J, with 13 bases in between. The CDR3 has 15 amino acids. The germline V gene encodes CDR1 SGHRS and CDR2 YFSETQ. CDR3 coding DNA: TGCGCCAGCAGCTTACAGGTCCTCCGTTACAATGAGCAGTTCTTC. Amino acids: CASSLQVLRYNEQFF.

The CDR3 reads CASGNSGVSTDTQYF. CDR3 DNA sequence: TGTGCCAGCGGAAATAGCGGAGTGAGCACAGATACGCAGTATTTT. The chain joins TRBV27 to TRBJ2-3; perhaps TRBD2 as D (6 bases). Trimming took off 8 bases at V and 0 bases at J, with 15 bases between the two ends. The CDR3 covers 15 residues. Germline CDR1 and CDR2: MNHEY and SMNVEV (reference sequence).

This clone was observed a single time. This chain links TRBV9 with TRBJ1-2; TRBD1 might be the D (5 bases). This CDR3 is built from 14 residues. The germline CDR1 and CDR2 sequences are SGDLS and YYNGEE. The ends were cut back, 3 bases at V and 4 bases at J, with 13 bases in the middle. The CDR3 DNA is TGTGCCAGCAGCGGAGGTGGGCAGGGCTATGGCTACACCTTC. This encodes CASSGGGQGYGYTF.